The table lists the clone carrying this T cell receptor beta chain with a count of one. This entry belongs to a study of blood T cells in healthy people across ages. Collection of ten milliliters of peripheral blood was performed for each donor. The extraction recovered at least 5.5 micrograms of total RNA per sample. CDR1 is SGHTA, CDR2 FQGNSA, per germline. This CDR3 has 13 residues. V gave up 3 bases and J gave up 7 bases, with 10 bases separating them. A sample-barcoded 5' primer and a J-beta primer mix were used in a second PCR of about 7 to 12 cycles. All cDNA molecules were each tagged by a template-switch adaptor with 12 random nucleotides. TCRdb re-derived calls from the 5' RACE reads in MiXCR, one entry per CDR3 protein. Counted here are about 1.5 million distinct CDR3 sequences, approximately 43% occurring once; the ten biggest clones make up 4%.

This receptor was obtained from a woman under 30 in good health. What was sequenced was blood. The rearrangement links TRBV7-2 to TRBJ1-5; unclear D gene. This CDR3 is CASSFRPSQPQHF. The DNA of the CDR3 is TGTGCCAGCAGCTTCCGTCCGAGCCAGCCCCAGCATTTT. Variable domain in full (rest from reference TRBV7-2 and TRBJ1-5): GAGVSQSPSNKVTEKGKDVELRCDPISGHTALYWYRQSLGQGLEFLIYFQGNSAPDKSGLPSDRFSAERTGGSVSTLTIQRTQQEDSAVYLCASSFRPSQPQHFGDGTRLSIL.